This TCR beta chain originates from a study of blood T cell repertoires in COVID-19. As for the study in general: Researchers got acute and convalescent COVID-19 samples from the United States, Italy and Spain. The cDNA or gDNA used as material had been derived from T cells, B-cell-depleted T cells, or PBMCs.

In the study's own analysis: By means of reference gene primer amplification, nucleated cell counts were estimated. Clones were read by immunoSEQ multiplex PCR, and TCRdb kept only the in-frame ones, dropping some. V and J calls and clone size are copied from that table; D and trimming were computed from the DNA. The sample lists more than 100,000 clones; roughly 90% were seen once. The V end was cut by 0 bases, the J end by 3 bases, with 12 bases between. This CDR3 is 16 amino acids long. CDR1 and CDR2 (germline): SGDLS, YYNGEE. The rearrangement uses TRBV9 and TRBJ2-2; a weak D match, TRBD2 (7 bases). This sequence originates from a human donor in a cohort sampled during active COVID-19. Sequencing was done on a sample of peripheral blood. This CDR3 is CASSVAGGMDTGELFF. The CDR3 DNA sequence: TGTGCCAGCAGCGTAGCGGGGGGCATGGACACCGGGGAGCTGTTTTTT.